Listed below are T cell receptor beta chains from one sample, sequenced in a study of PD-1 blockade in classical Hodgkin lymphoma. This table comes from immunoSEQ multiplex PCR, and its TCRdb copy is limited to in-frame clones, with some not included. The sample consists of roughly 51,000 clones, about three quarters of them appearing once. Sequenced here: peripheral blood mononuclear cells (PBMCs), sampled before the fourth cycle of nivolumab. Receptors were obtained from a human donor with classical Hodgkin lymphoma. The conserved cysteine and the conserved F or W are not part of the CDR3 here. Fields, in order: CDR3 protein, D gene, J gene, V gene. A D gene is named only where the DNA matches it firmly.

ASSPDGGTPSTDTQY | . | TRBJ2-3 | TRBV19
ASSLIATRYGYT | . | TRBJ1-2 | TRBV7-2
ASSLGLNSGYEQY | . | TRBJ2-7 | TRBV5-6
ASSPGTGAGETQY | TRBD1 | TRBJ2-5 | TRBV5-1
ASTRGGGVNTEAF | . | TRBJ1-1 | TRBV2
ASSLVIGQETQY | . | TRBJ2-5 | TRBV7-2
ASSTGGAGGWQF | TRBD2 | TRBJ2-1 | TRBV6-5
ASSWGLEGETQY | . | TRBJ2-5 | TRBV5-1
ASIGNSYNEQF | . | TRBJ2-1 | TRBV19
ASSTGGNQPQH | TRBD1 | TRBJ1-5 | TRBV5-4
SGTGADEQY | TRBD1 | TRBJ2-7 | TRBV20-1
ASSWVQGASGNTIY | TRBD1 | TRBJ1-3 | TRBV7-9
SVEVGARKEREESYEQY | TRBD2 | TRBJ2-7 | TRBV29-1
ASSSRAGQYNEQF | . | TRBJ2-1 | TRBV7-3
ASSLGFQETQY | . | TRBJ2-5 | TRBV7-7
ASSYSNEQF | . | TRBJ2-1 | TRBV7-9
ASSHTGAGDSPLH | . | TRBJ1-6 | TRBV7-9
ASTSLVGQPQH | . | TRBJ1-5 | TRBV2
ASSSSYEQY | . | TRBJ2-7 | TRBV28
ASSFAGDTDTQY | TRBD2 | TRBJ2-3 | TRBV7-8
ASRTREAF | . | TRBJ1-1 | TRBV6-1
ASSLLLAGSQEQF | TRBD2 | TRBJ2-1 | TRBV28
ASRWKGAGYGYT | TRBD1 | TRBJ1-2 | TRBV2
SVGGQQETQY | . | TRBJ2-5 | TRBV29-1
ASSQGTGGLRTEAF | TRBD1 | TRBJ1-1 | TRBV4-3
ASSLGAGDYNEQF | TRBD2 | TRBJ2-1 | TRBV5-1
ASSRLGSEGNTIY | . | TRBJ1-3 | TRBV5-5
ASSLNRGGSGNTIY | . | TRBJ1-3 | TRBV7-8
ASSLSSPDGSGELF | . | TRBJ2-2 | TRBV11-2
ASSVLMGPQY | . | TRBJ2-5 | TRBV9
ASSLAGLVDTQY | . | TRBJ2-3 | TRBV7-2
ASSFSGVFGYT | . | TRBJ1-2 | TRBV7-8
ASRLRESGYT | . | TRBJ1-2 | TRBV28
AGGTSGNTGELF | TRBD2 | TRBJ2-2 | TRBV6-6
ASSKGHRNYGYT | . | TRBJ1-2 | TRBV21-1
ASSLTPNYNEQF | . | TRBJ2-1 | TRBV7-3
ASSWPEGQGQVGELF | TRBD1 | TRBJ2-2 | TRBV5-1
ASSDLGGRGSHEQF | TRBD2 | TRBJ2-1 | TRBV6-4
ASSLGQGENIQY | . | TRBJ2-4 | TRBV7-9
ASNLPSGRGSNEQF | TRBD2 | TRBJ2-1 | TRBV2
ASRVGGREPQH | . | TRBJ1-5 | TRBV19
ASLEGYTEAF | . | TRBJ1-1 | TRBV28
ATSNREHAEQY | . | TRBJ2-7 | TRBV15
ASSPRTGYTEAF | TRBD1 | TRBJ1-1 | TRBV28
ASSRSSGNTIY | . | TRBJ1-3 | TRBV7-9
SVAGTSTSYEQY | . | TRBJ2-7 | TRBV29-1
ASSGERAETQY | . | TRBJ2-5 | TRBV2